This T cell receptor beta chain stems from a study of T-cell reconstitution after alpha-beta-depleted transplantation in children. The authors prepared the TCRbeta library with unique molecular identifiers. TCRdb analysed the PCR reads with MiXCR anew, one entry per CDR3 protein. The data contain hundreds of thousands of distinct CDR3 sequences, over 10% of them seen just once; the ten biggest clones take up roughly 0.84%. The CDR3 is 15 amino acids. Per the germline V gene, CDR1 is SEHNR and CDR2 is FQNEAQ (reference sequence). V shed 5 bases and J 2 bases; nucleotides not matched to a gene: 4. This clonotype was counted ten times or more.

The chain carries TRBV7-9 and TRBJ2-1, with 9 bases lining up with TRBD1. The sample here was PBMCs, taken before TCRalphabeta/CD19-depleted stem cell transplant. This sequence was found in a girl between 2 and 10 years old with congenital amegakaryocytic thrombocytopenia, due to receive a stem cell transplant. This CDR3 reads CASSLRTGAYNEQFF. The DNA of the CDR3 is TGTGCCAGCAGCCTCAGGACAGGGGCCTACAATGAGCAGTTCTTC.